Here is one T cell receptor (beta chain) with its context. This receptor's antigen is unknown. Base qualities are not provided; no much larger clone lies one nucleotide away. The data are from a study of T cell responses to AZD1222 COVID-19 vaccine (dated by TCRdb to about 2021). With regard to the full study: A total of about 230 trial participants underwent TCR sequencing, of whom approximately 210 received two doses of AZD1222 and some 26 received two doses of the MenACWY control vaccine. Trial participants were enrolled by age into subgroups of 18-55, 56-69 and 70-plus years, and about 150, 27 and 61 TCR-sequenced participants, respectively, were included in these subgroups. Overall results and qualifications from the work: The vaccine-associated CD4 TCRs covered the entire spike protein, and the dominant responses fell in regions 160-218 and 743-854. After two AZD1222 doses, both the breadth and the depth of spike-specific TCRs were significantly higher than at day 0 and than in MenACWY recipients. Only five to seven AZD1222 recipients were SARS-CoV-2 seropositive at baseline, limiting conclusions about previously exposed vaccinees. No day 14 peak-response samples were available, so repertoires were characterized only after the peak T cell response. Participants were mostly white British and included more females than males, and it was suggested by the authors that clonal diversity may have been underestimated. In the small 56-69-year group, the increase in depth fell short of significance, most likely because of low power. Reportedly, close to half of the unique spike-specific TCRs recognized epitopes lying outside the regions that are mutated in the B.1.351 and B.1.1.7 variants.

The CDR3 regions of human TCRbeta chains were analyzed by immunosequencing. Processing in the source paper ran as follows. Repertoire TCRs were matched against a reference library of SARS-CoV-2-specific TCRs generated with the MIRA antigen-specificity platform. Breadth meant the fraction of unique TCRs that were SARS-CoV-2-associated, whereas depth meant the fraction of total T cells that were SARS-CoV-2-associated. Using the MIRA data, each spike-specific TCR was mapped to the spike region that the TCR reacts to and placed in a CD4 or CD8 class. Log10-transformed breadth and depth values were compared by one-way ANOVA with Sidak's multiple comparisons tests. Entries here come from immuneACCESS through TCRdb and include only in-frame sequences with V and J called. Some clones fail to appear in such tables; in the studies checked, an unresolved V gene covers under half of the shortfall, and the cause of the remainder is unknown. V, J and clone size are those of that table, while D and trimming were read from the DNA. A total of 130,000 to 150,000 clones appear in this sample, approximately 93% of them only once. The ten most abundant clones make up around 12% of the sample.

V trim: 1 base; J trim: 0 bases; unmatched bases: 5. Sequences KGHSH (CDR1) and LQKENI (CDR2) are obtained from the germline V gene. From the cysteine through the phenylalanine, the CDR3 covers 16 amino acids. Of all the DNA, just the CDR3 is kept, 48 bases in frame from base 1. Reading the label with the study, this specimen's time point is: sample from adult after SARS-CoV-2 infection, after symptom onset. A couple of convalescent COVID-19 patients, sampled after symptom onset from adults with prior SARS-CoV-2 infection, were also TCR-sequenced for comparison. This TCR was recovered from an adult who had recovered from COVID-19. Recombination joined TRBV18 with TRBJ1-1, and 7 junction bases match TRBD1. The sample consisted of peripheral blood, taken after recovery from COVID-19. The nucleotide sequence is TGTGCCAGCTCACCACGGGAGGGACAGATGAACACTGAAGCTTTCTTT. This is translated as CASSPREGQMNTEAFF.